The rows below give T cell receptor beta chains drawn from one sample of a study of CD8 T cells in ankylosing spondylitis. TCRdb re-derived calls from the 5' RACE reads in MiXCR, one entry per CDR3 protein. The sample has about 39,000 distinct CDR3 sequences, 2.5% to 3.5% seen once; the top ten hold 2.5% to 3.5%. Sequenced sample: blood, either unsorted or a sorted T cell fraction (not recorded which). Receptors were obtained from a male donor with ankylosing spondylitis or in good health (not recorded which). The CDR3 runs from the conserved cysteine through the conserved F or W. Fields, in order: J gene, D gene, V gene, clone size, CDR3 DNA, CDR3 protein. D genes are given only for firm matches. Only part of the rows carry a size: once, few, many, or a class if the clone is expanded.

TRBJ2-1 NA TRBV9 few TGTGCCAGTTCCTGGGGGGCCGAGAATGAGCAGTTCTTC CASSWGAENEQFF
TRBJ2-1 NA TRBV9 many TGTGCCAGCAGCGTAGCCCCCTTGGACAATGAGCAGTTCTTC CASSVAPLDNEQFF
TRBJ1-3 NA TRBV9 many TGTGCCAGCAGCCCGGGGGACCTGTATAACACCATATATTTT CASSPGDLYNTIYF
TRBJ2-5 NA TRBV9 many TGTGCCAGCAGCGTAGCGTCTCTAGATGGGACCCAGTACTTC CASSVASLDGTQYF
TRBJ2-3 NA TRBV9 few TGTGCCAGCAGCGTAGGGGTAGTGCCAGATACGCAGTATTTT CASSVGVVPDTQYF
TRBJ2-2 NA TRBV21-1 medium-sized TGTGCCAGCAGCACAGTAATACACCCGAACACCGGGGAGCTGTTTTTT CASSTVIHPNTGELFF
TRBJ2-3 TRBD2 TRBV9 many TGTGCCAGCAGCGTAGATCCTAGCGGGTCAGATACGCAGTATTTT CASSVDPSGSDTQYF
TRBJ2-2 NA TRBV9 many TGTGCCAGCAGCGTCGGGACAACCACCGGGGAGCTGTTTTTT CASSVGTTTGELFF
TRBJ2-3 TRBD2 TRBV9 many TGTGCCAGCAGCGCGGGACTAGCGGGGGTTAGGTACACAGATACGCAGTATTTT CASSAGLAGVRYTDTQYF
TRBJ2-2 NA TRBV9 many TGTGCCAGCAGCTCACGCCGGGACCCAAACACCGGGGAGCTGTTTTTT CASSSRRDPNTGELFF
TRBJ2-3 TRBD2 TRBV9 many TGTGCCAGCAGCGTGGATCTAGCGGGGGGGCTTTCAGATACGCAGTATTTT CASSVDLAGGLSDTQYF
TRBJ2-1 NA TRBV9 many TGTGCCAGCAGCGAGACCCTCACCCTAGCGGGGACAGGTTACAATGAGCAGTTCTTC CASSETLTLAGTGYNEQFF
TRBJ2-1 TRBD2 TRBV9 many TGTGCCAGCAGCGTCGGACTAGCGGGGGGGGGTAGCTCCTACAATGAGCAGTTCTTC CASSVGLAGGGSSYNEQFF
TRBJ2-4 NA TRBV9 many TGTGCCAGCAGCACTGCGGTCGGGGACATTCAGTACTTC CASSTAVGDIQYF
TRBJ2-2 NA TRBV9 many TGTGCCAGCAGTACTAAGAACACCGGGGAGCTGTTTTTT CASSTKNTGELFF
TRBJ2-5 TRBD1 TRBV9 many TGTGCCAGCAGCGCTCAGGGGGTCCAGTACTTC CASSAQGVQYF
TRBJ2-1 NA TRBV7-3 NA TGTGCCAGCTGCGGGCAGATTCTGAACTACAATGAGCAGTTCTTC CASCGQILNYNEQFF
TRBJ2-3 NA TRBV9 many TGTGCCAGCAGCGTAGCAGGGTTTAGCACAGATACGCAGTATTTT CASSVAGFSTDTQYF
TRBJ1-6 NA TRBV9 many TGTGCCAGCAGCGTATCGTCGGGGGATAATTCACCCCTCCACTTT CASSVSSGDNSPLHF
TRBJ2-2 NA TRBV9 few TGTGCCAGCAGCGCTTCGAACACCGGGGAGCTGTTTTTT CASSASNTGELFF
TRBJ2-3 TRBD2 TRBV9 many TGTGCCAGCAGCGAGAGCGGGGGGCCTCCAAATACGCAGTATTTT CASSESGGPPNTQYF
TRBJ2-5 NA TRBV9 many TGTGCCAGCAGCGTAGGGTGGGCCCAAGAGACCCAGTACTTC CASSVGWAQETQYF
TRBJ1-3 NA TRBV9 many TGTGCCAGCAGCCCCAGACAGAATCTTGGAAACACCATATATTTT CASSPRQNLGNTIYF
TRBJ1-3 TRBD1 TRBV9 many TGTGCCAGCAGCGTTAGAGGGGACAGGGCCGGAAACACCATATATTTT CASSVRGDRAGNTIYF
TRBJ2-1 NA TRBV9 many TGTGCCAGCAGCGTAAGCGCCTACAATGAGCAGTTCTTC CASSVSAYNEQFF
TRBJ2-1 TRBD1 TRBV9 many TGTGCCAGCAGCGTAGAACCAGGGGGCGCTTGGAATGAGCAGTTCTTC CASSVEPGGAWNEQFF
TRBJ2-1 NA TRBV9 many TGTGCCAGCAGCCCGAAAGGACGAATCAATGAGCAGTTCTTC CASSPKGRINEQFF